Here is one T cell receptor (beta chain) with its context. The antigen remains undetermined. The record originates from a study of a mutant IDH1 vaccine in newly diagnosed glioma. Study background: Radiotherapy alone preceded vaccination by 4-6 weeks; alternatively, vaccination started with temozolomide cycles. The treated population exhibited a male proportion of roughly 62%, a female proportion of 37.5%, and a mean age of around 40 years. The therapy given earlier, which was standard therapy, consisted of radiotherapy, temozolomide, or both, and most of the patients received both.

Documented time point: week 11, during vaccination. Each dose of the vaccine consisted of 300 ug of mutant IDH1 20-mer peptide, with topical imiquimod. Astrocytomas found in donors were new, WHO grade 3 or 4, IDH1-mutant and ATRX-lost. Germline V gene lookup returns CDR1 MNHEY and CDR2 SMNVEV (reference sequence). J gave up 4 bases and V 1 base, and 9 bases lay outside the gene matches. The CDR3 has 16 residues. The table came from immunoSEQ multiplex PCR; TCRdb's copy has only in-frame clones and leaves some out. The sample has roughly 130,000 clones, roughly 78% seen once. The receptor's source is a man aged 40-55 years with glioma. The sample consisted of PBMCs, taken from a glioma patient whose treatment included an IDH1 peptide vaccine. The chain is built from TRBV27 and TRBJ1-2; TRBD1 agrees at 7 bases. Here the CDR3 reads CASSLLGQGGAYGYTF. CDR3 nucleotides: TGTGCCAGCAGTTTATTGGGGCAGGGGGGCGCCTATGGCTACACCTTC.